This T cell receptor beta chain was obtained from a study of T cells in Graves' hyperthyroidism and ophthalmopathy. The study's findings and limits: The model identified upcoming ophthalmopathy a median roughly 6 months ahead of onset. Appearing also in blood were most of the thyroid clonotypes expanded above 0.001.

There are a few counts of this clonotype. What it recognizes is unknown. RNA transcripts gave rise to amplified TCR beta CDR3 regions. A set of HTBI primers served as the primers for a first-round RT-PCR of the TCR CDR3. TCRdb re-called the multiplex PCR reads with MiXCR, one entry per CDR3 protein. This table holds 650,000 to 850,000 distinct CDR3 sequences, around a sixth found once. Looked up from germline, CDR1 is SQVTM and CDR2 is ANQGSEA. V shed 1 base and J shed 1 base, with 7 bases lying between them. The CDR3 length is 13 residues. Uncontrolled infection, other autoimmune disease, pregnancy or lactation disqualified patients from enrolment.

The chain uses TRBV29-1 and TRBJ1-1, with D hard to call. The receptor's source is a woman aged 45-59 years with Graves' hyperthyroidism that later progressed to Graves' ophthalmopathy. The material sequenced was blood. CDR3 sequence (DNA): TGCAGCGTTGAAGTTGGTCCGAACACTGAAGCTTTCTTT. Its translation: CSVEVGPNTEAFF.